This T cell receptor (beta chain) originates from a study of breast tumors, draining lymph nodes, adjacent tissues. This clonotype came up many times. TCRdb re-called the multiplex PCR reads with MiXCR, one entry per CDR3 protein. The repertoire includes approximately 250,000 distinct CDR3 sequences, roughly a third of them detected once, and under 4.5% sits in the top ten. Axillary draining lymph nodes of breast cancer patients supplied the node samples. The CDR3 is 15 residues long. The germline V gene has CDR1 DFQATT and CDR2 SNEGSKA (reference sequence). V was shortened by 3 bases and J by 1 base, with 12 bases between the two germline ends.

The sample taken for sequencing was axillary lymph node tissue. This receptor was obtained from a female donor with breast cancer. Some clones in this sample may be carry-over from other donors' samples. V and J are TRBV20-1 and TRBJ2-2; unclear D gene. CDR3 in amino acids: CSARAVNLNTGELFF. CDR3 in DNA: TGCAGTGCTAGGGCGGTAAATCTGAACACCGGGGAGCTGTTTTTT.